These 2 T cell receptor beta chains share one sample of origin, sequenced in a study of cytomegalovirus exposure and HLA in healthy donors (dated by TCRdb to about 2017). Receptor libraries were prepared by the immunoSEQ multiplex PCR assay. The multiplex PCR relied on a mix of 60 forward primers for TCR Vbeta segments and 13 reverse primers for TCR Jbeta segments. TCRdb re-hosts the immuneACCESS table, in-frame sequences only. Its copies lack some clones; in the studies checked, an unresolved V gene accounts for under half of them, and the cause for the rest is not known. The sample table contains approximately 170,000 clones; only one count was recorded for approximately 75% of them. Approximately 4.6% of the sample goes to the ten largest clones. The sample consisted of PBMCs. The receptors originated from a man younger than 40 in good health and CMV-seropositive.

The chain couples TRBV5-8 to TRBJ2-3, with D possibly TRBD1 on 9 matching bases. The CDR3 runs 16 residues. Per germline, CDR1 SGHTS and CDR2 YDEGEE. The V end was cut by 1 base, the J end by 4 bases, with 16 bases between. The CDR3 DNA reads as TGTGCCAGCAGCTTGCGGGGGGGACAGGGAGCAGATACGCAGTATTTT. It is translated as CASSLRGGQGADTQYF.

V and J are TRBV4-1 and TRBJ2-1; the match to TRBD2 covers 7 bases. The CDR3 is 15 amino acids. J gave up 3 bases and V 4 bases, and 6 bases lay outside the gene matches. The germline CDR1 and CDR2 sequences are MGHRA and YSYEKL. The CDR3 DNA sequence: TGCGCCAGCAGCCGCCAGCGGGACCTCTACAATGAGCAGTTCTTC. This gives the protein CASSRQRDLYNEQFF.